These 19 T cell receptor beta chains were sequenced from one sample in a study of T-cell memory formation after mild COVID-19. TCRdb itself ran the 5' RACE reads through MiXCR, one entry per CDR3 protein. The sample consists of approximately 480,000 distinct CDR3 sequences, 15% to 20% of them appearing once. Sequencing used PBMCs or a T cell subset sorted from them (not recorded which). The receptors derive from an adult woman who had mild COVID-19 (a few samples of this study predate the infection). Cell type and time point are not known.

V and J are TRBV6-6 and TRBJ2-5; 8 bases are shared with TRBD2. Per germline, CDR1 MNHNY and CDR2 SVGAGI (reference sequence). With 8 bases clipped from V and 0 bases from J, the junction kept 2 bases outside the gene matches. The CDR3 sequence is 13 residues long. CDR3 sequence: CASQRGNQETQYF. CDR3 bases: TGTGCCAGCCAGCGGGGGAACCAAGAGACCCAGTACTTC.

The chain combines TRBV4-1 with TRBJ2-7, with a tentative D call TRBD1 (6 bases). CDR1 is MGHRA, CDR2 YSYEKL, per germline. The ends were cut back, 1 base at V and 1 base at J, with 11 bases in the middle. CDR3 length: 15 residues. In DNA, the CDR3 is TGCGCCAGCAGCCAAGTGCAACAGGGATCCTACGAGCAGTACTTC. It is translated as CASSQVQQGSYEQYF.

The chain is built from TRBV21-1 and TRBJ2-7; the table's TRBD1 call for D was not verified on the DNA. TRBV21-1 is a pseudogene. The CDR3 is 15 amino acids. CDR3 nucleotide sequence: TGTGCCAGCAGCAAAAGGGGGACGCTTATCTACGAGCAGTACTTC. Translated, it gives CASSKRGTLIYEQYF.

This clonotype was found a few times. The gene calls are TRBV20-1 and TRBJ2-1; D call uncertain. Trimming left V 3 bases short and J 0 bases short, with 15 bases between. There are 16 residues in the CDR3. Germline loops: CDR1 DFQATT, CDR2 SNEGSKA (reference sequence). Here the CDR3 DNA reads TGCAGTGCTAGGTGGCTAGATAAACCCTCCTACAATGAGCAGTTCTTC. Translation: CSARWLDKPSYNEQFF.

This clonotype was observed a handful of times. The chain has TRBV7-2 and TRBJ2-3, with TRBD1 matching over 7 bases. CDR3 size: 15 residues. With 4 bases clipped from V and 1 base from J, the junction kept 5 bases outside the gene matches. The germline V gene encodes CDR1 SGHTA and CDR2 FQGNSA. The CDR3 DNA follows: TGTGCCAGCAGCTCGACAGGGCTGGGCACAGATACGCAGTATTTT. It yields the protein CASSSTGLGTDTQYF.

This clonotype was detected a few times. The chain recombines TRBV4-3 with TRBJ1-1; no definite D call. The CDR3 spans 16 residues. Germline-derived CDR1 and CDR2 are LGHNA and YSLEER. Trimming shortened V by 4 bases and J by 0 bases, and 15 bases separated the two germline ends. DNA of the CDR3: TGCGCCAGCAGCCTATCAGCGGGCAGCATGAACACTGAAGCTTTCTTT. Residues: CASSLSAGSMNTEAFF.

The table lists this clonotype with a few counts. The chain is built from TRBV4-2 and TRBJ2-2, with 11 bases fitting TRBD1. This CDR3 has 19 amino acids. With 3 bases clipped from V and 4 bases from J, the junction kept 13 bases outside the gene matches. CDR1 and CDR2 from the germline V gene are LGHNA and YNFKEQ. The CDR3 sequence: CASSQRIQGQGAGTGELFF. The CDR3 bases are TGTGCCAGCAGCCAGCGAATACAAGGACAGGGGGCGGGCACCGGGGAGCTGTTTTTT.

This clonotype has more than one count but fewer than ten. V and J are TRBV6-2 or TRBV6-3 and TRBJ2-2; 10 positions match TRBD1. The CDR3 runs to 16 residues. Germline assignment: CDR1 MNHEY and CDR2 SVGEGT. The trim removed 5 bases at V and 4 bases at J, leaving 7 bases unmatched. As DNA, the CDR3 is TGTGCCAGCAGTGCCTCGGGACAGGGGATCACCGGGGAGCTGTTTTTT. This encodes CASSASGQGITGELFF.

The chain joins TRBV5-1 to TRBJ2-3, with D possibly being TRBD1 or TRBD2 (5 bases each). The CDR3 extends over 18 amino acids. V was shortened by 0 bases and J by 1 base, with 18 bases between the two germline ends. Per germline, CDR1 SGHRS and CDR2 YFSETQ. The CDR3 DNA reads TGCGCCAGCAGCTTGGAAGAAGTCAGGGTGGAGGGCACAGATACGCAGTATTTT. This sequence encodes CASSLEEVRVEGTDTQYF.

The V gene is TRBV11-2, the J gene TRBJ2-4; possibly TRBD2 for D (5 bases). CDR1 is SGHAT, CDR2 FQNNGV, per germline. The V gene lost 3 bases and the J gene lost 6 bases, with 18 bases spanning the gap. CDR3 length: 16 amino acids. The CDR3 protein is CASSFGLPKPGNIQYF. In nucleotides, the CDR3 is TGTGCCAGCAGCTTTGGACTTCCTAAGCCAGGAAACATTCAGTACTTC.

CDR3 region: CASSAGPSYEQYF. The CDR3 DNA reads TGTGCCAGCAGCGCGGGTCCCTCCTACGAGCAGTACTTC. The chain uses TRBV9 and TRBJ2-7; D gene uncertain. Trimming took 3 bases from V and 0 from J, leaving 7 bases between them. The length of the CDR3 is 13 residues. Germline values: CDR1 SGDLS, CDR2 YYNGEE.

V usage is TRBV18 and J usage is TRBJ1-3; 9 bases are a match to TRBD1. Germline V gene sequence: CDR1 KGHSH, CDR2 LQKENI. The CDR3 totals 16 residues. The junction had 3 bases not matched to a gene; V was cut back by 3 bases and J by 0 bases. The CDR3 sequence is CASSPDRGYSGNTIYF. CDR3 bases: TGTGCCAGCTCACCGGACAGGGGTTACTCTGGAAACACCATATATTTT.

The chain has TRBV12-3 or TRBV12-4 and TRBJ1-1; tentative D call: TRBD1 (6 bases). Deletions cut 7 bases from V and 2 bases from J, with 8 bases between. This CDR3 is 12 amino acids long. CDR3 nucleotides: TGTGCCAGCACAGGGGAAAACACTGAAGCTTTCTTT. Its translation is CASTGENTEAFF.

The chain combines TRBV27 with TRBJ1-1; perhaps TRBD1 as D (6 bases). The V gene's germline CDR1 is MNHEY and CDR2 SMNVEV (reference sequence). The germline V and J ends were trimmed by 4 bases and 4 bases, with 13 bases remaining between them. The CDR3 loop spans 14 amino acids. In DNA, the CDR3 is TGTGCCAGCAGTTCACAGGGTAGCCGCACTGAAGCTTTCTTT. Protein product: CASSSQGSRTEAFF.

This chain connects TRBV3-1 to TRBJ1-1, with a possible D match to TRBD1 (5 bases). The CDR3 contains 18 residues. Trimming took 1 base from V and 2 from J, leaving 20 bases between them. The germline V gene has CDR1 LGHDT and CDR2 YNNKEL (reference sequence). The CDR3: CASSQAQQGRYRNTEAFF. Written as DNA, the CDR3 is TGTGCCAGCAGCCAAGCACAGCAGGGTCGGTATCGTAACACTGAAGCTTTCTTT.

This clonotype showed up just a few times. The J gene is TRBJ2-7, the V gene TRBV23-1; perhaps TRBD1 as D (7 bases). TRBV23-1 is placed among ORFs of uncertain function. The CDR3 spans 17 residues. The V and J ends lost 0 bases and 2 bases respectively, with 17 bases between them. Here the CDR3 reads CASSQSGRTGTTYEQYF. CDR3 in DNA: TGCGCCAGCAGTCAATCTGGGAGGACAGGAACTACCTACGAGCAGTACTTC.

This clonotype occurred a few times. The rearrangement uses TRBV7-8 and TRBJ2-7, with D uncertain. The CDR3 is made up of 12 amino acids. Germline V CDR1 and CDR2: SGHVS, FQNEAQ. The germline V and J ends were trimmed by 5 bases and 0 bases, with 5 bases remaining between them. The CDR3 region is CASSDRSYEQYF. CDR3 nucleotide sequence: TGTGCCAGCAGCGACCGCTCCTACGAGCAGTACTTC.

The chain recombines TRBV5-1 with TRBJ2-7; maybe TRBD1 (6 bases). This CDR3 spans 13 amino acids. CDR1 and CDR2 from the germline V gene are SGHRS and YFSETQ. Trimming stripped 3 bases from V and 5 bases from J, with 12 bases between. As DNA, the CDR3 is TGCGCCAGCAGCTCACAGGGTAGGGACGAGCAGTACTTC. Protein: CASSSQGRDEQYF.

Only a few counts were recorded for this clonotype. V gene TRBV5-1 combines with J gene TRBJ2-7, with 8 bases fitting TRBD2. Germline CDR1 reads SGHRS; CDR2 reads YFSETQ. The CDR3 sequence is 15 residues long. Trimming at V came to 4 bases and at J to 3 bases, leaving 9 bases not matched to a gene. Here the CDR3 reads CASSPRGGSNYEQYF. The CDR3, as DNA: TGCGCCAGCAGCCCACGCGGGGGGTCGAACTACGAGCAGTACTTC. The full variable domain, in which reference TRBV5-1 and TRBJ2-7 provide the parts outside the CDR3, is KAGVTQTPRYLIKTRGQQVTLSCSPISGHRSVSWYQQTPGQGLQFLFEYFSETQRNKGNFPGRFSGRQFSNSRSEMNVSTLELGDSALYLCASSPRGGSNYEQYFGPGTRLTVT.